This is a list of T cell receptor beta chains from one sample in a study of blood T cell repertoires in COVID-19. TCRdb's table, derived via immunoSEQ multiplex PCR, lists solely in-frame clones and lacks some. The profile shows over 120,000 clones, roughly 87% of them singletons. Sequencing was performed on peripheral blood. These receptors all come from a man between 65 and 85 years old with acute or convalescent COVID-19. Each CDR3 is given with its conserved first and last residue. Fields, in order: V gene, CDR3 protein.

TRBV6-5,CASSWTGGETQYF
TRBV9,CASSVAAGSNQPQHF
TRBV6-5,CASLPDRGLHTEAFF
TRBV29-1,CSVDGGHRASGRADTQYF
TRBV28,CASSPISGRGRFYEQFF
TRBV7-9,CASSSTSGTGNTIYF
TRBV7-9,CASSLDQGNIAQPQHF
TRBV6-5,CASSPGQGAPNEQFF
TRBV19,CASSIDDGVGRIEQYF
TRBV6-5,CASSSDRADSPLHF
TRBV11-2,CASSPITGYTDTQYF
TRBV7-2,CATTPPSVSDTQYF
TRBV5-1,CASSLVGGLADTQYF
TRBV2,CASSAGGGYGYTF
TRBV5-1,CASSLDPSTGNTGELFF
TRBV19,CASSLGLAGMYNEQFF
TRBV3-1/TRBV3-2,CASSQDFGGAADTQYF
TRBV18,CASSPWTGINEKLFF
TRBV7-9,CASSRGLAGRRATGELFF
TRBV19,CASSTPRDRGRETQYF
TRBV6-1,CASSEPQGFYGYTF
TRBV10-3,CATLKGAGTDTQYF
TRBV23-1,CASSQYKNRWTAEGYTF
TRBV7-2,CASSYGTGGNYGYTF
TRBV27,CASSFQGQGTNIQYF
TRBV7-9,CASSLLGTGEGETQYF
TRBV19,CASFAGTLDSGANVLTF
TRBV19,CASSPGQAPSEKLFF
TRBV13,CASTPGRRAGNTIYF